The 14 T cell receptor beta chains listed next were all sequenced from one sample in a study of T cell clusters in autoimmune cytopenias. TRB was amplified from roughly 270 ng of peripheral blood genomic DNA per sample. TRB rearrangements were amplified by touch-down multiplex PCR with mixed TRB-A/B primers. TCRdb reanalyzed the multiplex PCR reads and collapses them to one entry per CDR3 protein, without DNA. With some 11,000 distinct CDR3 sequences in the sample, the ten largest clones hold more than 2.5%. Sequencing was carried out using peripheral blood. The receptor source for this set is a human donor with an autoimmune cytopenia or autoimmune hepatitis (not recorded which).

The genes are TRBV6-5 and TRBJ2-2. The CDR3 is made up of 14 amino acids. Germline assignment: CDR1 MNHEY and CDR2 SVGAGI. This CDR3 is CASSYSWRTGELFF.

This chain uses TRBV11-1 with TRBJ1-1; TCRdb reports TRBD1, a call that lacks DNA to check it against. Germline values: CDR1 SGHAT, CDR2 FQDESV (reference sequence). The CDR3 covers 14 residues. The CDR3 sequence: CASSPNRVNTEAFF.

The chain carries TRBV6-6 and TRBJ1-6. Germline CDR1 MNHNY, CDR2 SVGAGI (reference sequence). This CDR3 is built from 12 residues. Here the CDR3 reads CASSYLGSPLHF.

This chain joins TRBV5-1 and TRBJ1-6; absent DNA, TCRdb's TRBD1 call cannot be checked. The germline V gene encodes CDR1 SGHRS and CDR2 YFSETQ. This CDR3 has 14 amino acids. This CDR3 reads CASSYGTDNSPLHF.

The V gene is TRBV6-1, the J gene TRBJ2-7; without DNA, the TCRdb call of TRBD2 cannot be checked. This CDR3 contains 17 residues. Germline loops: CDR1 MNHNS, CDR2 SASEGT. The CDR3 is CASSRGPVGTTLHEQYF.

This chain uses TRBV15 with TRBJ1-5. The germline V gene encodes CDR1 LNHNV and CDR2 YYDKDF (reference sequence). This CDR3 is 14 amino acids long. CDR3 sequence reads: CATSRGRTQSAQHF.

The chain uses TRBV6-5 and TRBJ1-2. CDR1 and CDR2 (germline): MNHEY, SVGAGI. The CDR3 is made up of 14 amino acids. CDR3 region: CASRPFGTPYGYTF.

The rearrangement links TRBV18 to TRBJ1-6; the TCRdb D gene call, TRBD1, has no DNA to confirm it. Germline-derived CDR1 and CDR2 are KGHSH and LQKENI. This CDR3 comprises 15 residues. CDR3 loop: CASSSAGQFNSPLHF.

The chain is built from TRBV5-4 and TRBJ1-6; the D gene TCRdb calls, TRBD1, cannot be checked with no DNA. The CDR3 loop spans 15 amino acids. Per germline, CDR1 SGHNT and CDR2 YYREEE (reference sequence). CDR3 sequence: CASSTGGDSNSPLHF. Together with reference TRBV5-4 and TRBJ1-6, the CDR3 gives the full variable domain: ETGVTQSPTHLIKTRGQQVTLRCSSQSGHNTVSWYQQALGQGPQFIFQYYREEENGRGNFPPRFSGLQFPNYSSELNVNALELDDSALYLCASSTGGDSNSPLHFGNGTRLTVT.

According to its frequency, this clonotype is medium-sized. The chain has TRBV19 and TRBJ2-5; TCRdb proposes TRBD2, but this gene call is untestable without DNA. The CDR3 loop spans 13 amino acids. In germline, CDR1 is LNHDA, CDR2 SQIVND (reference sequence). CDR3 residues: CASSIGEQETQYF. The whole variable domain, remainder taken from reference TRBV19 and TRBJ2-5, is DGGITQSPKYLFRKEGQNVTLSCEQNLNHDAMYWYRQDPGQGLRLIYYSQIVNDFQKGDIAEGYSVSREKKESFPLTVTSAQKNPTAFYLCASSIGEQETQYFGPGTRLLVL.

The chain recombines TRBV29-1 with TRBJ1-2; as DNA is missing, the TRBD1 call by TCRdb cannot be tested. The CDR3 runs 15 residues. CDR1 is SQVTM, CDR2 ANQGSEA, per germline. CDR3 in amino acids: CSVQLGYGTVNGYTF.

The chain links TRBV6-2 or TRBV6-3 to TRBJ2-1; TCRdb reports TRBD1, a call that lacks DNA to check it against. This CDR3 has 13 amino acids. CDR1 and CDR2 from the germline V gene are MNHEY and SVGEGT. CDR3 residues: CASKGQGNNEQFF.

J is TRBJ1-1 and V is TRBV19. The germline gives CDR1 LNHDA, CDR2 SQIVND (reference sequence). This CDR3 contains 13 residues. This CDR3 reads CATLGGRATEAFF.

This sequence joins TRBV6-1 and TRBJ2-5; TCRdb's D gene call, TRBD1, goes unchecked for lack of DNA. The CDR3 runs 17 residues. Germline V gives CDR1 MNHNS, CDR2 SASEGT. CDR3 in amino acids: CASSSGGTGRVGETQYF.